The rows below give T cell receptor beta chains drawn from one sample of a study of CD8 T cells in Susac syndrome. TCRdb independently ran MiXCR on the immunoSEQ multiplex PCR reads; one entry per CDR3 protein. The sample records about 130,000 distinct CDR3 sequences, roughly 96% being singletons. Sequences were obtained from CD4+ T cells from PBMCs. Receptors originate from a human donor in good health. Each CDR3 is given with its conserved first and last residue. D genes are given only for firm matches. Some rows mark clone size as missing; the rest say once, few, many or name a class of expanded clone.

DNA: TGTGCCAGCAGTTCCCCCCGACTGGCGGGAGACCCCAATGAGCAGTTCTTC; CDR3: CASSSPRLAGDPNEQFF; D: TRBD2; V: TRBV27; J: TRBJ2-1; size: .
DNA: TGTGCCAGCAGTGTGTTACTAGGGGCAGATACGCAGTATTTT; CDR3: CASSVLLGADTQYF; D: .; V: TRBV2; J: TRBJ2-3; size: .
DNA: TGTGCCAGCTCACAGGGGGCGGGTAACACTGAAGCTTTCTTT; CDR3: CASSQGAGNTEAFF; D: TRBD1; V: TRBV18; J: TRBJ1-1; size: .
DNA: TGTGCCAGCAGCTCCCGTCTCGGGGAGCTGTTTTTT; CDR3: CASSSRLGELFF; D: .; V: TRBV11-2; J: TRBJ2-2; size: .
DNA: TGTGCCAGCAGCTTAGCGGGACAAACAGAGACCCAGTACTTC; CDR3: CASSLAGQTETQYF; D: .; V: TRBV7-9; J: TRBJ2-5; size: once
DNA: TGCAGCGTTGTAGGTAGAGGTGTTAGCTCCTACAATGAGCAGTTCTTC; CDR3: CSVVGRGVSSYNEQFF; D: .; V: TRBV29-1; J: TRBJ2-1; size: once
DNA: TGTGCCAGCAGCTTTTACGGACAGCCCGGCGAGCAGTACTTC; CDR3: CASSFYGQPGEQYF; D: .; V: TRBV5-6; J: TRBJ2-7; size: .
DNA: TGTGCCACGAAGGGGACGGAGACCCAGTACTTC; CDR3: CATKGTETQYF; D: .; V: TRBV6-7; J: TRBJ2-5; size: .
DNA: TGTGCCAGCAGTATGTTGAACACCGGGGAGCTGTTTTTT; CDR3: CASSMLNTGELFF; D: .; V: TRBV2; J: TRBJ2-2; size: .
DNA: TGCGCCAGCAGCCAAGGGGCTAGCGGGAGCCTCCAGAATGAGCAGTTCTTC; CDR3: CASSQGASGSLQNEQFF; D: TRBD2; V: TRBV4-1; J: TRBJ2-1; size: .
DNA: TGCGCCAGCAGTCTGACTAGCGGGACTCCCTACAATGAGCAGTTCTTC; CDR3: CASSLTSGTPYNEQFF; D: TRBD2; V: TRBV5-1; J: TRBJ2-1; size: .
DNA: TGTGCCAGCAGCCAAGAGGGGAACTCTAGGCGGTTCTTC; CDR3: CASSQEGNSRRFF; D: .; V: TRBV3-1; J: TRBJ2-1; size: .
DNA: TGTGCCAGCAGTTCACCCACCGGACAGGGGGCCGATACCCACTCTGGAAACACCATATATTTT; CDR3: CASSSPTGQGADTHSGNTIYF; D: TRBD1; V: TRBV12-3/TRBV12-4; J: TRBJ1-3; size: .
DNA: TGTGCCAGCAGCCCCGGACTAGCGGGCCGCACAGATACGCAGTATTTT; CDR3: CASSPGLAGRTDTQYF; D: TRBD2; V: TRBV7-9; J: TRBJ2-3; size: .
DNA: TGTGCCAGCAGCCCGACAGGGAATCAGCCCCAGCATTTT; CDR3: CASSPTGNQPQHF; D: TRBD1; V: TRBV7-9; J: TRBJ1-5; size: .
DNA: TGTGCCACCAGGCCCGGAGGCCAAGAGACCCAGTACTTC; CDR3: CATRPGGQETQYF; D: .; V: TRBV10-3; J: TRBJ2-5; size: .
DNA: TGTGCCAGTAGTATGAAGGCGGCGGGAGGTCGGGAGACCCAGTACTTC; CDR3: CASSMKAAGGRETQYF; D: TRBD2; V: TRBV19; J: TRBJ2-5; size: .
DNA: TGTGCCAGCAGCCAGGACCCCCTGGGTTATATCCAGTACTTC; CDR3: CASSQDPLGYIQYF; D: .; V: TRBV14; J: TRBJ2-5; size: .
DNA: TGTGCCAGCAGCGTAGGGGGCGGGAGCTACCAAGAGACCCAGTACTTC; CDR3: CASSVGGGSYQETQYF; D: TRBD2; V: TRBV9; J: TRBJ2-5; size: .
DNA: TGCAGTGCTTCCTCCGGGACGGTACTCTACGAGCAGTACTTC; CDR3: CSASSGTVLYEQYF; D: .; V: TRBV20-1; J: TRBJ2-7; size: .
DNA: TGTGCCAGCAGCTTGGGGTCTGGGCTCCTAGATCGGTTCTTC; CDR3: CASSLGSGLLDRFF; D: .; V: TRBV7-9; J: TRBJ2-1; size: .
DNA: TGTGCCAGCAGCCGCCAGACAGGGGCTGGGGCCAACGTCCTGACTTTC; CDR3: CASSRQTGAGANVLTF; D: TRBD1; V: TRBV7-2; J: TRBJ2-6; size: .
DNA: TGTGCCACCAGTCCGCAAGGCCAAGAGACCCAGTACTTC; CDR3: CATSPQGQETQYF; D: .; V: TRBV24-1; J: TRBJ2-5; size: .
DNA: TGTGCCAGCAGTTTACGGGGGCCCGGAGAGTCCCAGTACTTC; CDR3: CASSLRGPGESQYF; D: .; V: TRBV27; J: TRBJ2-5; size: .
DNA: TGTGCCAGCAGCTTAGATCGTAGCTACGAGCAGTACTTC; CDR3: CASSLDRSYEQYF; D: .; V: TRBV7-2; J: TRBJ2-7; size: .
DNA: TGTGCCAGCAGCCAAGAACCATCCTATTTAGGGAAACTGTTTTTT; CDR3: CASSQEPSYLGKLFF; D: .; V: TRBV3-1; J: TRBJ1-4; size: .
DNA: TGTGCCACCAGGCCCATCGGGGGAGGGGCAGATACGCAGTATTTT; CDR3: CATRPIGGGADTQYF; D: TRBD2; V: TRBV15; J: TRBJ2-3; size: .
DNA: TGCGCCAGCAGTCCGGGGGACAGACCAAACTATGGCTACACCTTC; CDR3: CASSPGDRPNYGYTF; D: TRBD1; V: TRBV5-1; J: TRBJ1-2; size: .
DNA: TGTGCCAGCAGCGACGGACTTGGGGACACTGAAGCTTTCTTT; CDR3: CASSDGLGDTEAFF; D: .; V: TRBV9; J: TRBJ1-1; size: .
DNA: TGTGCCAGCAGCCAAAACGCCCTTTCGGGACTAGGGCCTAATACGTACTTC; CDR3: CASSQNALSGLGPNTYF; D: TRBD2; V: TRBV4-2; J: TRBJ2-5; size: .
DNA: TGTGCCAGCAGCTCTAGGGCGAACAGCCCTAACACTGAAGCTTTCTTT; CDR3: CASSSRANSPNTEAFF; D: .; V: TRBV9; J: TRBJ1-1; size: once
DNA: TGCGCCAGCAGCCACCCAGATGCCTCCGGGACAGGGTACGAGCAGTACTTC; CDR3: CASSHPDASGTGYEQYF; D: TRBD1; V: TRBV4-1; J: TRBJ2-7; size: once
DNA: TGCAGCGTAGCTAGCGGGACTAGCACAGATACGCAGTATTTT; CDR3: CSVASGTSTDTQYF; D: TRBD2; V: TRBV29-1; J: TRBJ2-3; size: .
DNA: TGTGCCAGCAGTCAACAGGGGAACGTCAAAAACATTCAGTACTTC; CDR3: CASSQQGNVKNIQYF; D: TRBD1; V: TRBV12-3/TRBV12-4; J: TRBJ2-4; size: .
DNA: TGTGCCAGCTCCCGGACGGAGAATGGCTACACCTTC; CDR3: CASSRTENGYTF; D: .; V: TRBV7-2; J: TRBJ1-2; size: .
DNA: TGTGCCAGTAGTATAGTTTGGGGTGCGGACTACGAGCAGTACTTC; CDR3: CASSIVWGADYEQYF; D: .; V: TRBV19; J: TRBJ2-7; size: .
DNA: TGTGCCACCAGTGATTTGGACAGCTTATCCTACAATGAGCAGTTCTTC; CDR3: CATSDLDSLSYNEQFF; D: .; V: TRBV24-1; J: TRBJ2-1; size: .
DNA: TGCAGTGCTAGAGATCGCACAGGGGGAAACATTCAGTACTTC; CDR3: CSARDRTGGNIQYF; D: TRBD1; V: TRBV20-1; J: TRBJ2-4; size: once
DNA: TGTGCCAGCACCTTAGGGGCGAGGGGCTACACCTTC; CDR3: CASTLGARGYTF; D: .; V: TRBV7-2; J: TRBJ1-2; size: .
DNA: TGTGCCAGCTCCCCCGGGCCAGAGTACACCCAGTACTTC; CDR3: CASSPGPEYTQYF; D: .; V: TRBV18; J: TRBJ2-5; size: .
DNA: TGCAGCGGGGAACGGGACAGCGACTACACCTTC; CDR3: CSGERDSDYTF; D: TRBD1; V: TRBV29-1; J: TRBJ1-2; size: few
DNA: TGTGCCAGCAGTTACGGGGATACGCAGTATTTT; CDR3: CASSYGDTQYF; D: .; V: TRBV6-5; J: TRBJ2-3; size: few
DNA: TGTGCCAGCTCACCACAGACTAGCGGGGGCAATGAGCAGTTCTTC; CDR3: CASSPQTSGGNEQFF; D: TRBD2; V: TRBV18; J: TRBJ2-1; size: .
DNA: TGTGCCAGCAGGTACTTTGATGAGCAGTTCTTC; CDR3: CASRYFDEQFF; D: .; V: TRBV2; J: TRBJ2-1; size: .
DNA: TGTGCCAGCAGTTACTCACCTCGGTACGAGCAGTACTTC; CDR3: CASSYSPRYEQYF; D: .; V: TRBV6-2/TRBV6-3; J: TRBJ2-7; size: .
DNA: TGCGCCAGCAGCCCGGCGAACCCGGGAACTGAAGCTTTCTTT; CDR3: CASSPANPGTEAFF; D: .; V: TRBV5-1; J: TRBJ1-1; size: .
DNA: TGTGCCAGCAGCTTAGTAGGAAACATTCAGTACTTC; CDR3: CASSLVGNIQYF; D: .; V: TRBV7-2; J: TRBJ2-4; size: .
DNA: TGTGCCATCCCAGGGGACCAGTTCCCCTACGAGCAGTACTTC; CDR3: CAIPGDQFPYEQYF; D: .; V: TRBV7-9; J: TRBJ2-7; size: once
DNA: TGTGCCAGCAGAAACAGGATTCAGACCGAAAAACTGTTTTTT; CDR3: CASRNRIQTEKLFF; D: .; V: TRBV2; J: TRBJ1-4; size: .
DNA: TGTGCCAGCAGCACCACCTGGGGAGATACGCAGTATTTT; CDR3: CASSTTWGDTQYF; D: .; V: TRBV7-2; J: TRBJ2-3; size: .
DNA: TGCAGCGTAGAACTACTGGCCATTCTTGAAGCTTTCTTT; CDR3: CSVELLAILEAFF; D: .; V: TRBV29-1; J: TRBJ1-1; size: .
DNA: TGTGCCACCAGTGGGACAGGGGGATCCTACAATGAGCAGTTCTTC; CDR3: CATSGTGGSYNEQFF; D: TRBD1; V: TRBV24-1; J: TRBJ2-1; size: .
DNA: TGTGCCACCAGCAGAGATAAGGGATTCATCCTCTACGAGCAGTACTTC; CDR3: CATSRDKGFILYEQYF; D: .; V: TRBV15; J: TRBJ2-7; size: .
DNA: TGTGCCAGCAGTCACCCCGGGCCCCAGCATTTT; CDR3: CASSHPGPQHF; D: .; V: TRBV12-3/TRBV12-4; J: TRBJ1-5; size: .
DNA: TGTGCCAGCAGTCTGGCCGAGAACACTGAAGCTTTCTTT; CDR3: CASSLAENTEAFF; D: .; V: TRBV2; J: TRBJ1-1; size: few